This TCR beta chain was obtained from a study of OX40 agonist ivuxolimab in advanced cancers. The wider study: Patients receiving dose escalation had hepatocellular carcinoma, melanoma, renal cell or head and neck cancer.

The CDR3 length is 18 residues. In germline, CDR1 is LNHNV, CDR2 YYDKDF (reference sequence). V shed 3 bases and J shed 1 base, with 19 bases lying between them. With autoimmune disease history or systemic immunosuppression, patients were excluded. Researchers took blood at baseline, on cycle 4 day 1, and on cycle 7 day 1. The table came from immunoSEQ multiplex PCR; TCRdb's copy has only in-frame clones and leaves some out. The table has nearly 80,000 clones, about 90% seen once. The chain combines TRBV15 with TRBJ2-4; D gene uncertain. Source: CD4+ or CD8+ T cells sorted from blood, taken in a trial of the OX40 agonist ivuxolimab. This sequence originates from an adult with an advanced solid tumor such as melanoma, head and neck, liver or kidney cancer. CDR3 in DNA: TGTGCCACCAGCAGTCCCCTGGGTCGTGGGGATGCCAAAAACATTCAGTACTTC. This gives the protein CATSSPLGRGDAKNIQYF.